This record concerns one T cell receptor beta chain sequence. Germline-derived CDR1 and CDR2 are SGHVS and FQNEAQ. CDR3 length equals 14 residues. Between the trimmed V and J ends, which lost 2 bases and 5 bases, there was a span of 12 bases. The sample comes from a study of cytomegalovirus exposure and HLA in healthy donors. Vbeta (60) and Jbeta (13) primers were used in the PCR. Sequenced by immunoSEQ multiplex PCR; TCRdb stores in-frame clones only, minus some. The sample has approximately 80,000 clones; the top ten hold about 3.8%. Sequences were obtained from PBMCs. The chain combines TRBV7-8 with TRBJ1-1, with D possibly matching TRBD1 (5 bases). This TCR derives from a man younger than 35 in good health and CMV-seropositive. The CDR3 sequence: CASSLLPGKTEAFF. CDR3 DNA sequence: TGTGCCAGCAGCTTATTGCCAGGGAAGACTGAAGCTTTCTTT.